Listed here are 5 T cell receptor beta chains from one sample, sequenced in a study of T-cell memory formation after mild COVID-19. TCRdb fed the 5' RACE reads into MiXCR, producing one record per CDR3 protein. The sample includes over 70,000 distinct CDR3 sequences, over 13% of them seen just once. Sequences were obtained from PBMCs or a T cell subset sorted from them (not recorded which). The receptors stem from a man aged 18 to 30 who had mild COVID-19 (a few samples of this study predate the infection). Cell type and time point are not known.

This clonotype was seen only a few times. One end of the junction is discordant with germline, which a read error may explain. This CDR3 is CASSIAGGTDTQYF. The CDR3 DNA reads as TGTGCCAGCAGTATAGCGGGGGGCACAGATACGCAGTATTTT. This chain connects TRBV12-3 or TRBV12-4 to TRBJ2-3, with 9 bases lining up with TRBD2. The CDR3 runs 14 residues.

The chain uses TRBV27 and TRBJ1-6; the match to TRBD1 covers 7 bases. Trimming took 5 bases from V and 8 from J; bases not matched to a gene: 9. The CDR3 contains 15 residues. Germline V gives CDR1 MNHEY, CDR2 SMNVEV (reference sequence). CDR3 coding DNA: TGTGCCAGCAGTCCAGCGACAGGGATCGATTCACCCCTCCACTTT. Residues: CASSPATGIDSPLHF.

This clonotype was detected ten times or more. This chain connects TRBV6-5 to TRBJ1-1; tentatively, D is TRBD1 (5 bases). This CDR3 has 14 residues. Trimming took off 1 base at V and 4 bases at J, with 10 bases between the two ends. Germline V gene data show CDR1 as MNHEY and CDR2 as SVGAGI. The CDR3 loop reads CASSYYGGSTEAFF. CDR3 nucleotides: TGTGCCAGCAGTTACTATGGGGGAAGCACTGAAGCTTTCTTT.

The sample holds a few counts of this clonotype. CDR3 in amino acids: CASSLGGTGTPSTDTQYF. The CDR3 DNA sequence: TGTGCCAGCAGCTTGGGGGGGACAGGAACCCCTAGCACAGATACGCAGTATTTT. V is TRBV7-9 and J is TRBJ2-3, with D possibly being TRBD1 (8 bases). Trimming stripped 3 bases from V and 0 bases from J, with 19 bases between. The V gene's germline CDR1 is SEHNR and CDR2 FQNEAQ (reference sequence). The CDR3 is made up of 18 amino acids.

This clonotype was seen a few times. The CDR3 sequence: CASSLDGGGPSGNTIYF. Written as DNA, the CDR3 is TGTGCCAGCAGCTTGGATGGGGGGGGCCCCTCTGGAAACACCATATATTTT. The rearrangement links TRBV5-4 to TRBJ1-3; possibly TRBD1 for D (6 bases). This CDR3 has 17 residues. From germline, CDR1 is SGHNT and CDR2 YYREEE (reference sequence). The V end lost 0 bases, the J end lost 0 bases, and 13 bases lay between the germline ends. Full variable domain (missing parts from reference TRBV5-4 and TRBJ1-3): ETGVTQSPTHLIKTRGQQVTLRCSSQSGHNTVSWYQQALGQGPQFIFQYYREEENGRGNFPPRFSGLQFPNYSSELNVNALELDDSALYLCASSLDGGGPSGNTIYFGEGSWLTVV.